What follows are 14 T cell receptor beta chains derived from one specimen sequenced in a study of T cells in Graves' hyperthyroidism and ophthalmopathy. The TCR beta CDR3 regions underwent amplification using RNA transcripts as the source. First-round RT-PCR with HTBI primers amplified the TCR CDR3 region. Via MiXCR, TCRdb re-called the multiplex PCR reads, giving one row per CDR3 protein. The table records about 300,000 distinct CDR3 sequences, less than 15% of them present only once. The sample was blood. The receptors here all came from a woman aged 25 to 39 with Graves' hyperthyroidism that later progressed to Graves' ophthalmopathy.

V usage is TRBV11-3 and J usage is TRBJ2-1; D ambiguous. This CDR3 has 15 residues. V was trimmed by 2 bases and J by 0 bases, leaving 8 bases between them. Germline assignment: CDR1 SGHNT and CDR2 YENEEA. The CDR3 sequence is CASSLNSHSYNEQFF. In nucleotides, the CDR3 is TGTGCCAGCAGCTTAAACAGCCACTCCTACAATGAGCAGTTCTTC.

This chain uses TRBV4-2 with TRBJ2-4; a possible D gene is TRBD1 (5 bases). CDR3 length: 17 residues. CDR1 and CDR2 (germline): LGHNA, YNFKEQ. Trimming removed 0 bases from V and 2 bases from J, with 14 bases in between. CDR3 nucleotide sequence: TGTGCCAGCAGCCAAGATGGGCCCGCAGGGACCAAAAACATTCAGTACTTC. Translating gives CASSQDGPAGTKNIQYF.

This clonotype has a count of ten or more. V gene TRBV7-9 combines with J gene TRBJ1-2; TRBD1 aligns across 7 bases. V shed 4 bases, J shed 8 bases, and the junction held 16 bases outside the gene matches. This CDR3 contains 16 residues. Germline CDR1 reads SEHNR; CDR2 reads FQNEAQ (reference sequence). The CDR3 DNA is TGTGCCAGCAGCTCCTTTGGACAGGAGTATTTTGAGGGCTACACCTTC. Amino acid sequence: CASSSFGQEYFEGYTF.

This clonotype was seen repeatedly, ten times or more. The chain joins TRBV6-1 to TRBJ2-1; 12 bases match TRBD2. There are 15 residues in the CDR3. Germline V gene lookup returns CDR1 MNHNS and CDR2 SASEGT. V gave up 6 bases and J gave up 8 bases; unmatched junction bases: 8. This chain's CDR3 is CASRSTSGSGDEQFF. The CDR3, as DNA: TGTGCCAGCAGGTCGACTAGCGGGAGCGGCGATGAGCAGTTCTTC.

This clonotype came up many times. The chain joins TRBV10-3 to TRBJ2-1; possible D gene TRBD2, 5 bases. Germline lookup yields CDR1 ENHRY and CDR2 SYGVKD. V was clipped by 2 bases and J by 12 bases, with 11 bases between them. The CDR3 sequence is 12 residues long. Here the CDR3 DNA reads TGTGCCATCAGTGAGCCGGGATCAGGGCAGTTCTTC. As protein: CAISEPGSGQFF.

This clonotype was observed many times. CDR3 nucleotides: TGTGCCAGCAGTCTCAAGGGACTAGCGGGAGTCGAGCAGTACTTC. It translates to CASSLKGLAGVEQYF. The chain couples TRBV27 to TRBJ2-7, with 14 positions matching TRBD2. CDR1 and CDR2 (germline): MNHEY, SMNVEV (reference sequence). The V and J ends lost 5 bases and 6 bases, in that order; junction bases with no gene match: 6. This CDR3 has 15 amino acids.

Of note for this clonotype: One junction end does not reproduce the germline sequence, and a read error may be involved. CDR3 DNA: TGCGGCGTTGAAGGGACAGGGGGAAATTGGGAGACCCAGTACTTC. This gives the protein CGVEGTGGNWETQYF. The rearrangement uses TRBV29-1 and TRBJ2-5; 11 nucleotides match TRBD1. The CDR3 loop spans 15 amino acids. Looked up from germline, CDR1 is SQVTM and CDR2 is ANQGSEA.

This clonotype was seen repeatedly, ten times or more. The chain is built from TRBV11-2 and TRBJ1-3; tentative D call: TRBD1 (5 bases). Looked up from germline, CDR1 is SGHAT and CDR2 is FQNNGV. V was clipped by 5 bases and J by 1 base, with 12 bases between them. This CDR3 has 15 residues. This CDR3 is CASSQGVNSGNTIYF. Written as DNA, the CDR3 is TGTGCCAGCAGCCAGGGAGTCAATTCTGGAAACACCATATATTTT.

This clonotype has only a few counts. The rearrangement joins TRBV4-1 to TRBJ1-6, with 10 bases that match TRBD1. The CDR3 has 16 residues. The germline gives CDR1 MGHRA, CDR2 YSYEKL. V lost 0 bases to trimming and J lost 10 bases; unmatched junction nucleotides: 6. For the CDR3, the DNA is TGCGCCAGCAGCCAAGATGGGGGACAGGGGTTCTCACCCCTCCACTTT. It translates to CASSQDGGQGFSPLHF.

This clonotype was seen ten or more times. This chain connects TRBV6-1 to TRBJ2-3; 11 bases fit TRBD2. The V segment lost 6 bases and the J segment 0 bases; nucleotides outside the gene matches: 11. The CDR3 consists of 18 residues. CDR1 and CDR2 from the germline V gene are MNHNS and SASEGT. In nucleotides, the CDR3 is TGTGCCAGCAGACGGTTAGCGGGAGGGCCCGAGAGCACAGATACGCAGTATTTT. Encoded protein: CASRRLAGGPESTDTQYF.

V and J are TRBV7-9 and TRBJ2-1; 9 bases are shared with TRBD2. CDR1 is SEHNR, CDR2 FQNEAQ, per germline (reference sequence). The length of the CDR3 is 15 residues. The ends lost 6 bases at V and 6 bases at J; junction bases unmatched: 9. The CDR3: CASSPRGTSINEQFF. DNA for the CDR3: TGTGCCAGCAGTCCCAGGGGGACTAGCATCAATGAGCAGTTCTTC.

The chain employs TRBV9 and TRBJ1-2, with a weak D call TRBD1 (6 bases). CDR1 is SGDLS and CDR2 is YYNGEE in the germline V gene. The CDR3 has 12 residues. V was pared by 6 bases and J by 4 bases, with 10 bases between. CDR3 loop: CASTDSPYGYTF. As DNA, the CDR3 is TGTGCCAGCACGGACAGCCCCTATGGCTACACCTTC.

This chain joins TRBV24-1 and TRBJ2-1; D may be TRBD2 (6 bases). Trimming took off 9 bases at V and 5 bases at J, with 16 bases between the two ends. Germline values: CDR1 KGHDR, CDR2 SFDVKD. The CDR3 consists of 14 residues. The CDR3 bases are TGTGCCACCGGACCCGGGAGAGGAAACAATGAGCAGTTCTTC. Protein product: CATGPGRGNNEQFF.

This clonotype came up many times. The V call is TRBV3-1, the J call TRBJ2-7; maybe TRBD1 (6 bases). The ends were cut back, 1 base at V and 1 base at J, with 14 bases in the middle. CDR3 length: 16 residues. Germline CDR1 and CDR2: LGHDT and YNNKEL (reference sequence). The CDR3 spells CASSQGSQGLSYEQYF. The CDR3 DNA follows: TGTGCCAGCAGCCAAGGGTCACAGGGCTTATCCTACGAGCAGTACTTC.